The next 2 T cell receptor beta chains were all read from a single sample in a study of blood T cell repertoires in COVID-19. Sequencing used immunoSEQ multiplex PCR; TCRdb keeps in-frame clones, though not all of them. The repertoire holds approximately 22,000 clones, with about 81% as singletons. Sequenced input: peripheral blood. These receptors were collected from a woman in her seventies with COVID-19, enrolled during active disease.

V and J are TRBV6-1 and TRBJ1-5; 10 bases line up with TRBD1. There are 15 residues in the CDR3. In germline, CDR1 is MNHNS, CDR2 SASEGT. J was trimmed by 6 bases and V by 4 bases; bases with no gene match: 6. The CDR3 loop reads CASSVTGGERQPQHF. In DNA, the CDR3 is TGTGCCAGCAGTGTGACAGGGGGCGAGCGTCAGCCCCAGCATTTT.

This clone has more than one count but fewer than ten. This chain links TRBV11-2 with TRBJ1-1, with 9 bases lining up with TRBD1. After removal of 6 bases from V and 3 bases from J, the junction contained 2 bases not matched to a gene. Germline CDR1 SGHAT, CDR2 FQNNGV. The CDR3 is made up of 13 amino acids. CDR3: CASRQGADTEAFF. As DNA, the CDR3 is TGTGCCAGCAGACAGGGGGCTGACACTGAAGCTTTCTTT.